The present TCR beta chain was sequenced within a study of Ad26.COV2.S vaccination and SARS-CoV-2 variants. Study-wide results and limits: Measurement of non-spike TCR breadth gave similar results in vaccine and placebo recipients. The authors reported substantial breadth in spike-specific CD8+ and CD4+ T cell responses after vaccination. From the TCR breadth and depth analyses, total T cell responses may have been underestimated.

As concerns this clone: Its antigen is not known.

From germline, CDR1 is SGHTA and CDR2 FQGNSA. This CDR3 is 15 amino acids long. V was trimmed by 1 base and J by 6 bases, leaving 12 bases between them. Some clones are missing from TCRdb's copy, which holds only in-frame ones; the method was immunoSEQ multiplex PCR. The table includes about 87,000 clones, approximately 77% detected once. The rearrangement joins TRBV7-2 to TRBJ2-2; perhaps D is TRBD1 or TRBD2 (5 bases each). Here the sequenced sample was peripheral blood, taken after recovery from COVID-19. The TCR sequence derives from a human donor who had recovered from COVID-19. CDR3 sequence (DNA): TGTGCCAGCAGCTTAGTTCGGGGCCCCGCCGGGGAGCTGTTTTTT. It is translated as CASSLVRGPAGELFF.